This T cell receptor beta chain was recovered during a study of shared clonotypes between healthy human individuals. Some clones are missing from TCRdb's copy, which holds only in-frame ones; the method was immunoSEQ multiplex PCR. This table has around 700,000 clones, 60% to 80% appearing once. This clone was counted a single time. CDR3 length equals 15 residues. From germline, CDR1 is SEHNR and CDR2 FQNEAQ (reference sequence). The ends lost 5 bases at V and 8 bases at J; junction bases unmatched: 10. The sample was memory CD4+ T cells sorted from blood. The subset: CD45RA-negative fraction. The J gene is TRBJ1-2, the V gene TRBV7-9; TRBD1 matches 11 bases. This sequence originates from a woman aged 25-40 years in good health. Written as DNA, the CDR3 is TGTGCCAGCAGCCTGCCTGGACAGGGGGCGGGAGGCTACACCTTC. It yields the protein CASSLPGQGAGGYTF.